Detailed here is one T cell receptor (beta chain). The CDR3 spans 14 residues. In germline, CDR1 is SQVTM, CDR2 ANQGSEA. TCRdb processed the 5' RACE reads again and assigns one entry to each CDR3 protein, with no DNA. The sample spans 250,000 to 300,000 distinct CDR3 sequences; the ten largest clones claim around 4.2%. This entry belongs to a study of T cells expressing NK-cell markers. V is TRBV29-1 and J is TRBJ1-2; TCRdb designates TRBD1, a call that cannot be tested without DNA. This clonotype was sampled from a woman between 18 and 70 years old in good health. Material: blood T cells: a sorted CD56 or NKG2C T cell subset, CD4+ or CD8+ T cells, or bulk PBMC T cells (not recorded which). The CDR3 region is CSVVEGHQFYGYTF.